The 26 T cell receptor beta chains below all came from one sample that was sequenced in a study of post-analysis software for immune sequencing data. Study-wide findings and caveats: Patients carried a handful of TRBV segments more frequently than controls did, and TRBV5-6, TRBV5-1 and TRBV20-1 were among them.

Carried by the TCR beta cDNA libraries were unique molecular identifiers. One entry per CDR3 protein results from TCRdb running MiXCR on the PCR reads. The sample includes approximately 630,000 distinct CDR3 sequences, approximately 59% of them seen just once. These receptors have no known antigen. The material sequenced was blood. Receptor source: a girl aged 2 to 9 with multiple sclerosis.

This clonotype appeared a few times. V usage is TRBV29-1 and J usage is TRBJ2-7; 7 bases are shared with TRBD2. V was clipped by 1 base and J by 0 bases; unmatched bases: 3. This CDR3 is 14 amino acids long. Per the germline V gene, CDR1 is SQVTM and CDR2 is ANQGSEA. This CDR3 is CSVEARGSSYEQYF. CDR3 sequence (DNA): TGCAGCGTTGAAGCGCGGGGGAGCTCCTACGAGCAGTACTTC.

About this clonotype: Just one base apart from a much larger clone, this may be a read error. The J gene is TRBJ2-5, the V gene TRBV29-1, with a weak D call TRBD2 (7 bases). V was pared by 4 bases and J by 11 bases, with 23 bases between. Germline CDR1 reads SQVTM; CDR2 reads ANQGSEA. The CDR3 is made up of 14 amino acids. CDR3 bases: TGCAGCGTTGGGGCGGGAGACAGGCTGAGGGAGCAGTACTTC. Translated: CSVGAGDRLREQYF. The complete variable domain, with remaining parts taken from reference TRBV29-1 and TRBJ2-5, reads SAVISQKPSRDICQRGTSLTIQCQVDSQVTMMFWYRQQPGQSLTLIATANQGSEATYESGFVIDKFPISRPNLTFSTLTVSNMSPEDSSIYLCSVGAGDRLREQYFGPGTRLLVL.

The rearrangement joins TRBV5-1 to TRBJ2-3; 7 bases line up with TRBD2. There are 17 residues in the CDR3. Losses at the gene ends were 7 bases for V and 4 bases for J; bases not matched to a gene: 18. Germline CDR1 SGHRS, CDR2 YFSETQ. The CDR3 spells CASGLPSGNVGADTQYF. CDR3 bases: TGCGCCAGCGGACTCCCGAGCGGGAACGTGGGTGCAGATACGCAGTATTTT.

The chain combines TRBV12-3 or TRBV12-4 with TRBJ2-2, with D unresolved. Trimming took 6 bases from V and 6 from J, leaving 17 bases between them. The CDR3 consists of 15 residues. The CDR3 is CASRTPDQPPGELFF. The CDR3 bases are TGTGCCAGCAGAACCCCGGACCAGCCACCCGGGGAGCTGTTTTTT.

The chain couples TRBV6-2 or TRBV6-3 to TRBJ1-5; D is undetermined. The V and J ends lost 8 bases and 6 bases respectively, with 11 bases between them. This CDR3 contains 12 residues. CDR1 is MNHEY, CDR2 SVGEGT, per germline. The DNA of the CDR3 is TGTGCCAGCGGACTAACAAGTCAGCCCCAGCATTTT. Its protein is CASGLTSQPQHF.

This clonotype turned up a few times. The V and J genes are TRBV10-2 and TRBJ1-1; 11 positions match TRBD1. The CDR3 length is 14 residues. The V segment lost 5 bases and the J segment 6 bases; nucleotides outside the gene matches: 5. Germline CDR1 and CDR2: WSHSY and SAAADI. CDR3 coding DNA: TGCGCCAGCAGTTCGGGACAGGGGGTACCTGAAGCTTTCTTT. It is translated as CASSSGQGVPEAFF.

The chain employs TRBV12-5 and TRBJ2-7; D call uncertain. The CDR3 totals 14 residues. Germline CDR1 reads LGHNT; CDR2 reads FRNRAP. V lost 3 bases to trimming and J lost 1 base, with 10 bases between them. CDR3 sequence reads: CASGFATPSYEQYF. Written as DNA, the CDR3 is TGTGCTAGTGGTTTCGCGACACCATCCTACGAGCAGTACTTC.

This clonotype came up once. The rearrangement uses TRBV5-1 and TRBJ2-5; D is possibly TRBD2 (6 bases). Germline CDR1 is SGHRS and CDR2 is YFSETQ. This CDR3 comprises 15 residues. Trimming shortened V by 0 bases and J by 3 bases, and 12 bases separated the two germline ends. CDR3 DNA sequence: TGCGCCAGCAGCTTGGGGACGACTAGAGAAGAGACCCAGTACTTC. Protein product: CASSLGTTREETQYF.

This chain joins TRBV12-3 or TRBV12-4 and TRBJ2-1; the D gene is possibly TRBD2 (6 bases). The V end lost 2 bases, the J end lost 2 bases, and 13 bases lay between the germline ends. CDR3 length: 16 amino acids. CDR3 residues: CASSLYRGGPYNEQFF. The CDR3 DNA reads as TGTGCCAGCAGTTTATACCGGGGAGGACCCTACAATGAGCAGTTCTTC.

Worth noting for this clonotype: The germline gene is not matched at one end of the junction; a read error may be the cause. The chain carries TRBV6-2 or TRBV6-3 and TRBJ2-1, with D maybe TRBD1 (6 bases). CDR1 and CDR2 from the germline V gene are MNHEY and SVGEGT. The CDR3 covers 15 residues. CDR3 amino acids: CASSHSIGQRAEQFF. The CDR3 nucleotides are TGTGCCAGCAGTCACTCGATTGGACAGCGCGCTGAGCAGTTCTTC.

Concerning this clonotype: A read error may produce the germline difference seen at one junction end. The V gene is TRBV9, the J gene TRBJ2-1; 9 nucleotides match TRBD2. From germline, CDR1 is SGDLS and CDR2 YYNGEE. This CDR3 contains 19 residues. This CDR3 reads CASSVAWIAGERSYNGQFF. CDR3 DNA: TGTGCCAGCAGCGTAGCATGGATAGCGGGAGAGAGGTCCTACAATGGGCAGTTCTTC.

V gene TRBV12-3 or TRBV12-4 combines with J gene TRBJ2-1, with 13 bases lining up with TRBD2. V lost 1 base to trimming and J lost 10 bases; unmatched junction nucleotides: 7. The CDR3 contains 16 residues. Here the CDR3 DNA reads TGTGCCAGCAGTTTAGGGACTAGCGGGAGCAGACAGGAGCAGTTCTTC. As protein: CASSLGTSGSRQEQFF.

This clonotype was observed a handful of times. The V call is TRBV11-2, the J call TRBJ2-1, with D possibly being TRBD2 (7 bases). The J call may be faulty, since TRBJ2-7 better matches the DNA end. The CDR3 totals 14 residues. Germline V gives CDR1 SGHAT, CDR2 FQNNGV. CDR3 nucleotides: TGTGCCAGCAGCTTAAACGGGGGGCTCTACGAGCAGTACTTC. Amino acid sequence: CASSLNGGLYEQYF.

The chain couples TRBV29-1 to TRBJ2-7, with D perhaps matching TRBD1 or TRBD2 (5 bases each). Germline V CDR1 and CDR2: SQVTM, ANQGSEA. The CDR3 totals 12 residues. V lost 4 bases to trimming and J lost 2 bases, with 9 bases between them. The CDR3 coding sequence is TGCAGCGTTGTATGGGACCCCTACGAGCAGTACTTC. Translating it yields CSVVWDPYEQYF.

The rearrangement links TRBV5-1 to TRBJ2-3; D may be TRBD1 (5 bases). Per the germline V gene, CDR1 is SGHRS and CDR2 is YFSETQ. The V and J ends lost 2 bases and 0 bases respectively, with 10 bases between them. The CDR3 sequence is 15 residues long. Here the CDR3 reads CASSFWGASTDTQYF. CDR3 sequence (DNA): TGCGCCAGCAGCTTTTGGGGCGCTAGCACAGATACGCAGTATTTT.

The chain links TRBV4-1 to TRBJ1-2; possibly TRBD1 for D (6 bases). The germline V gene encodes CDR1 MGHRA and CDR2 YSYEKL. There are 17 residues in the CDR3. V gave up 1 base and J gave up 1 base, with 16 bases separating them. The CDR3 DNA sequence: TGCGCCAGCAGCCAAGGGCGCCTCGGGGGCATTAACTATGGCTACACCTTC. It yields the protein CASSQGRLGGINYGYTF.

V gene TRBV4-2 combines with J gene TRBJ1-1; the match to TRBD1 covers 11 bases. After removal of 0 bases from V and 4 bases from J, the junction contained 4 bases not matched to a gene. Per germline, CDR1 LGHNA and CDR2 YNFKEQ. The length of the CDR3 is 16 residues. CDR3 in amino acids: CASSQDRGTGGTEAFF. For the CDR3, the DNA is TGTGCCAGCAGCCAAGATCGTGGGACAGGGGGCACTGAAGCTTTCTTT.

The chain uses TRBV21-1 and TRBJ2-2; TRBD1 is taken as the D call from the table, unchecked against the DNA. TRBV21-1 is assigned pseudogene status. CDR3 size: 13 residues. The CDR3 DNA is TGTGCCAGCAGTTCCACAGGGTCCGGGGAGCTGTTTTTT. Translation: CASSSTGSGELFF.

The gene calls are TRBV11-2 and TRBJ1-2; possibly TRBD1 for D (6 bases). V shed 1 base and J shed 6 bases, with 12 bases lying between them. Germline V gene data show CDR1 as SGHAT and CDR2 as FQNNGV. CDR3 length: 14 amino acids. Written as DNA, the CDR3 is TGTGCCAGCAGCTTAGGCGGGGGCTTAGATGGCTACACCTTC. It encodes CASSLGGGLDGYTF.

V gene TRBV5-1 combines with J gene TRBJ2-1; D gene uncertain. This CDR3 has 17 amino acids. Trimming took 4 bases from V and 9 from J, leaving 26 bases between them. Germline values: CDR1 SGHRS, CDR2 YFSETQ. CDR3 sequence (DNA): TGCGCCAGCAGCCAAATAGGCCGGGCCTCGTGGGCTGGTGAGCAGTTCTTC. Its translation: CASSQIGRASWAGEQFF.

This chain connects TRBV27 to TRBJ1-5; D unclear. Trimming shortened V by 5 bases and J by 3 bases, and 17 bases separated the two germline ends. CDR1 and CDR2 from the germline V gene are MNHEY and SMNVEV (reference sequence). CDR3 length: 16 residues. The CDR3 nucleotides are TGTGCCAGCAGTACCGGACGGCTGAGGGACAATCAGCCCCAGCATTTT. Amino acids: CASSTGRLRDNQPQHF.

The genes are TRBV29-1 and TRBJ1-2; 7 positions agree with TRBD1. The germline gives CDR1 SQVTM, CDR2 ANQGSEA. The CDR3 is 11 residues long. V lost 4 bases to trimming and J lost 4 bases; unmatched junction nucleotides: 0. CDR3 bases: TGCAGCGTTGCAGGGGGCTATGGCTACACCTTC. Amino acids: CSVAGGYGYTF.

This clonotype was found a few times. The chain recombines TRBV6-5 with TRBJ2-5; D remains unclear. The V and J ends lost 2 bases and 2 bases respectively, with 12 bases between them. This CDR3 is built from 15 residues. The germline V gene encodes CDR1 MNHEY and CDR2 SVGAGI. CDR3 DNA: TGTGCCAGCAGTTACCGGCTTGGTGGGCAAGAGACCCAGTACTTC. This encodes CASSYRLGGQETQYF.

The chain joins TRBV5-1 to TRBJ1-2; D remains ambiguous. CDR3 length equals 14 residues. V dropped 2 bases and J dropped 2 bases, with 10 bases sitting between them. Germline-derived CDR1 and CDR2 are SGHRS and YFSETQ. The CDR3 loop is CASSFQKVNYGYTF. In DNA form, the CDR3 reads TGCGCCAGCAGCTTCCAAAAGGTCAACTATGGCTACACCTTC. The full variable domain, with the rest looked up from reference TRBV5-1 and TRBJ1-2, is KAGVTQTPRYLIKTRGQQVTLSCSPISGHRSVSWYQQTPGQGLQFLFEYFSETQRNKGNFPGRFSGRQFSNSRSEMNVSTLELGDSALYLCASSFQKVNYGYTFGSGTRLTVV.

This clonotype was detected a few times. The chain links TRBV12-3 or TRBV12-4 to TRBJ1-1, with unresolved D. V lost 4 bases to trimming and J lost 1 base, with 13 bases between them. CDR3 length: 15 amino acids. DNA of the CDR3: TGTGCCAGCAGTTCAGCAACCGGGAAGAACACTGAAGCTTTCTTT. Protein product: CASSSATGKNTEAFF.

The V call is TRBV12-3 or TRBV12-4, the J call TRBJ1-2, with a possible D match to TRBD1 (5 bases). V was cut by 6 bases and J by 4 bases, with 15 bases left in between. The CDR3 is 14 amino acids. The CDR3, as DNA: TGTGCCAGCAGCCCCGGGGCCCAGATCTATGGCTACACCTTC. It yields the protein CASSPGAQIYGYTF.